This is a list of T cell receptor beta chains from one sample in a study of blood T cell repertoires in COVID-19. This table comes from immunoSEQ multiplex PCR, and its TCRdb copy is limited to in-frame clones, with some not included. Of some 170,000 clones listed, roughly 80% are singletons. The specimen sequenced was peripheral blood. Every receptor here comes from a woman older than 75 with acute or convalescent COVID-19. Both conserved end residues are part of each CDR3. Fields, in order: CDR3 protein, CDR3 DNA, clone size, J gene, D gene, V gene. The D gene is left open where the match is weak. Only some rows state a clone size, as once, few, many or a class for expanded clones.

CASSFLSAGSPLHF | TGTGCCAGCAGTTTCTTAAGCGCGGGTTCACCCCTCCACTTT | - | TRBJ1-6 | - | TRBV6-5
CASSEGGRGYEQYF | TGTGCCAGCAGTGAAGGCGGCAGGGGCTACGAGCAGTACTTC | - | TRBJ2-7 | - | TRBV6-1
CASSSNSNTGELFF | TGCGCCAGCAGCTCGAACAGCAACACCGGGGAGCTGTTTTTT | - | TRBJ2-2 | - | TRBV5-1
CSARGGLNTEAFF | TGCAGCGCTAGAGGGGGCCTGAACACTGAAGCTTTCTTT | few | TRBJ1-1 | TRBD1 | TRBV29-1
CASSLRGGNYEQYF | TGTGCCAGCAGTTTAAGGGGGGGTAACTACGAGCAGTACTTC | - | TRBJ2-7 | - | TRBV27
CSAGGEGGYTF | TGCAGCGCCGGTGGGGAGGGTGGCTACACCTTC | few | TRBJ1-2 | - | TRBV29-1
CASSPGTSGLPQYF | TGTGCCAGCAGCCCCGGGACTAGCGGGCTTCCCCAGTATTTT | - | TRBJ2-3 | TRBD2 | TRBV7-9
CASSLVSGGASDTQYF | TGCGCCAGCAGCTTGGTTAGCGGGGGGGCCTCAGATACGCAGTATTTT | - | TRBJ2-3 | TRBD2 | TRBV5-1
CASRVTGQGAFDEQYF | TGCGCCAGCAGAGTGACCGGACAGGGGGCTTTCGACGAGCAGTACTTC | - | TRBJ2-7 | TRBD1 | TRBV5-1
CAWRPSLTGGLQPQHF | TGTGCCTGGAGGCCCTCCTTGACAGGGGGCCTTCAGCCCCAGCATTTT | - | TRBJ1-5 | TRBD1 | TRBV30
CASSPGLAGGSELFF | TGTGCCAGCTCACCGGGACTAGCGGGTGGTTCGGAGCTGTTTTTT | - | TRBJ2-2 | TRBD2 | TRBV18
CASSPGGWDAGNTIYF | TGTGCCAGCAGTCCGGGAGGGTGGGACGCTGGAAACACCATATATTTT | - | TRBJ1-3 | - | TRBV28
CSVAGGSYNEQFF | TGCAGCGTGGCGGGAGGGAGCTACAATGAGCAGTTCTTC | - | TRBJ2-1 | TRBD2 | TRBV29-1
CASSFSGRAHEQFF | TGTGCCAGTAGTTTTAGCGGGAGGGCCCATGAGCAGTTCTTC | - | TRBJ2-1 | TRBD2 | TRBV19
CASSPGEGETQYF | TGTGCCAGCAGCCCCGGAGAGGGAGAGACCCAGTACTTC | once | TRBJ2-5 | - | TRBV7-2
CASSRPLTGGTEAFF | TGTGCCAGCAGTAGACCTTTAACGGGGGGCACTGAAGCTTTCTTT | - | TRBJ1-1 | - | TRBV3-1/TRBV3-2
CASSDLSTGTSYEQYF | TGTGCCAGCAGTGACTTATCGACAGGTACATCCTACGAGCAGTACTTC | few | TRBJ2-7 | - | TRBV6-4
CASSLNDRMTEAFF | TGTGCCAGCAGTTTAAACGACAGGATGACTGAAGCTTTCTTT | - | TRBJ1-1 | - | TRBV27
CASSLGGPSGRAGELFF | TGTGCCAGCAGCTTAGGTGGGCCTAGCGGGAGAGCCGGGGAGCTGTTTTTT | - | TRBJ2-2 | TRBD2 | TRBV13
CATRSYGVSGNTIYF | TGTGCCACCAGGAGTTACGGAGTCTCTGGAAACACCATATATTTT | - | TRBJ1-3 | - | TRBV15